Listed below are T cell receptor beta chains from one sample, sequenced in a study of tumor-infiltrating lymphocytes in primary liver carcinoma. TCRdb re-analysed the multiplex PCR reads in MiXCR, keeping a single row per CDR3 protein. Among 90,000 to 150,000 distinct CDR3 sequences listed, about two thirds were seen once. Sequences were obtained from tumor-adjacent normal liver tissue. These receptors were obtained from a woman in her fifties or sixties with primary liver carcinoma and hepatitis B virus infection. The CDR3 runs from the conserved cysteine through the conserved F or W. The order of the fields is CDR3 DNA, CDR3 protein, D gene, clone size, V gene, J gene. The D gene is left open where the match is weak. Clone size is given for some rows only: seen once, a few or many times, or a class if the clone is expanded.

DNA: TGCAGCGTTGGTTTAGGGTGGGGGATGACCGGGGAGCTGTTTTTT
CDR3: CSVGLGWGMTGELFF
D: NA
size: few
V: TRBV29-1
J: TRBJ2-2

DNA: TGTGCCAGCAGCCTACCCTTAGCGGGAGAGATTGATGAGCAGTTCTTC
CDR3: CASSLPLAGEIDEQFF
D: TRBD2
size: many
V: TRBV12-3/TRBV12-4
J: TRBJ2-1

DNA: TGTGCCAGCAGCTCTCGGACAGGGGGCGATCAGCCCCAGCATTTT
CDR3: CASSSRTGGDQPQHF
D: TRBD1
size: many
V: TRBV7-8
J: TRBJ1-5

DNA: TGCAGTGCTAGTCTTGGAAGGGAGGCTTTCTTT
CDR3: CSASLGREAFF
D: NA
size: NA
V: TRBV20-1
J: TRBJ1-1

DNA: TGTGCCACCAGTGATACAGGTTTTTACAATGAGCAGTTCTTC
CDR3: CATSDTGFYNEQFF
D: NA
size: NA
V: TRBV24-1
J: TRBJ2-1

DNA: TGTGCCAGTTCACCACCGGCATGGGCGAACACCGGGGAGCTGTTTTTT
CDR3: CASSPPAWANTGELFF
D: NA
size: NA
V: TRBV18
J: TRBJ2-2

DNA: TGCAGCGTCCGCAGGGGTGGGACAGGGGGCGCATATACGCAGTATTTT
CDR3: CSVRRGGTGGAYTQYF
D: TRBD1
size: NA
V: TRBV29-1
J: TRBJ2-3

DNA: TGTGCCATCAGCCTTAGGCCAGCGGAGTTGGGCGAGCAGTTCTTC
CDR3: CAISLRPAELGEQFF
D: NA
size: NA
V: TRBV11-2
J: TRBJ2-1

DNA: TGTGCCAGCAGTTCCGGGACAGGTCGACTCGAGCAGTACTTC
CDR3: CASSSGTGRLEQYF
D: TRBD1
size: many
V: TRBV12-3/TRBV12-4
J: TRBJ2-7

DNA: TGTGCTACCAGGCAGGATGGCCAAGAGACCCAGTACTTC
CDR3: CATRQDGQETQYF
D: NA
size: NA
V: TRBV10-3
J: TRBJ2-5

DNA: TGTGCCAGCTGTTTGGGACAATTGAGGGAGCAGTACTTC
CDR3: CASCLGQLREQYF
D: NA
size: NA
V: TRBV6-5
J: TRBJ2-7

DNA: TGTGCCAGCTCACCACTCCCCATAACACTCTCTGGGGCCAACGTCCTGACTTTC
CDR3: CASSPLPITLSGANVLTF
D: NA
size: NA
V: TRBV18
J: TRBJ2-6

DNA: TGTGCCATCACCAAACGATCGGGACTAGCGGGAGGGTTCTCCTACGAGCGGTACTTC
CDR3: CAITKRSGLAGGFSYERYF
D: TRBD2
size: NA
V: TRBV10-3
J: TRBJ2-7

DNA: TGCGCCAGCAGCTTGGAATTAAGCGGGGGGAGCTCCTACAATGAGCAGTTCTTC
CDR3: CASSLELSGGSSYNEQFF
D: TRBD2
size: many
V: TRBV5-1
J: TRBJ2-1

DNA: TGTACGAGTTGCCAGACTAGCGGAGTTTACAATGAGCAGTTCTTC
CDR3: CTSCQTSGVYNEQFF
D: TRBD2
size: NA
V: TRBV11-3
J: TRBJ2-1

DNA: TGTGCCTGCAGTCACGGCGGGCTCTTCTACAATGAGCAGTTCTTC
CDR3: CACSHGGLFYNEQFF
D: NA
size: NA
V: TRBV6-2/TRBV6-3
J: TRBJ2-1

DNA: TGTGCCAGCAGTTCCGTACAGCCCTACTACAATGAGCAGTTCTTC
CDR3: CASSSVQPYYNEQFF
D: NA
size: many
V: TRBV28
J: TRBJ2-1

DNA: TGTGCCATCAGCAAGACAGGAACTAATGAAAAACTGTTTTTT
CDR3: CAISKTGTNEKLFF
D: NA
size: NA
V: TRBV10-3
J: TRBJ1-4

DNA: TGTACCAGCAGTCTTCTGACTAGCGGGGGGGAATCGGAGTATTTT
CDR3: CTSSLLTSGGESEYF
D: TRBD2
size: NA
V: TRBV12-3/TRBV12-4
J: TRBJ2-3

DNA: TGTGCCAGCAGCTTAAGACTAGCGGAAACAGATACGCAGTATTTT
CDR3: CASSLRLAETDTQYF
D: TRBD2
size: many
V: TRBV7-9
J: TRBJ2-3

DNA: TGCAGCGTTAAAGGGACTCCCACAGATACGCATAATTTT
CDR3: CSVKGTPTDTHNF
D: NA
size: NA
V: TRBV29-1
J: TRBJ2-3

DNA: TGTGACAACAACTTAAGGCAACGTGCGGGAGAGTCTCACTTT
CDR3: CDNNLRQRAGESHF
D: TRBD2
size: NA
V: TRBV11-1
J: TRBJ2-3